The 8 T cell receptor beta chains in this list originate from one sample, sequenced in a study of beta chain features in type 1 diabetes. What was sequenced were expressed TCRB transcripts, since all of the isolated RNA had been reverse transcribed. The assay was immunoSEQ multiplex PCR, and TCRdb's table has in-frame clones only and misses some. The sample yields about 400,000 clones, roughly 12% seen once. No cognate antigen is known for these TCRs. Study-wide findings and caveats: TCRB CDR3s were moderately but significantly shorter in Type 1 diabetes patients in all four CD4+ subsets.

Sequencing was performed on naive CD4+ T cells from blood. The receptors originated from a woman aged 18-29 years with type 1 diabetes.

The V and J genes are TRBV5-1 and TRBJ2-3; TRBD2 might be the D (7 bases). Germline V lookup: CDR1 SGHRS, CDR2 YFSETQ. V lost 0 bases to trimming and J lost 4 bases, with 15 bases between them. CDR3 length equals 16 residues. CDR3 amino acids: CASSLDFAGAPDTQYF. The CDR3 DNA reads TGCGCCAGCAGCTTGGATTTTGCGGGGGCCCCAGATACGCAGTATTTT.

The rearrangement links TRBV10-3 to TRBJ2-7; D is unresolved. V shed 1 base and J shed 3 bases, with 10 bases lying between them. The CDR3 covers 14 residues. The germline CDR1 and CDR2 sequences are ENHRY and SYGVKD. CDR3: CAISELEVSYEQYF. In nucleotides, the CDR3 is TGTGCCATCAGTGAGTTAGAGGTCAGCTACGAGCAGTACTTC.

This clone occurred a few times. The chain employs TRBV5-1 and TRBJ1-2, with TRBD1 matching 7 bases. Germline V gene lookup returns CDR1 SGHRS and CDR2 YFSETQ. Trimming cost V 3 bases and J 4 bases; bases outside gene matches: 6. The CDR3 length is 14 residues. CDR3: CASSSNRGGYGYTF. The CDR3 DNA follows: TGCGCCAGCAGCTCGAACAGGGGCGGCTATGGCTACACCTTC.

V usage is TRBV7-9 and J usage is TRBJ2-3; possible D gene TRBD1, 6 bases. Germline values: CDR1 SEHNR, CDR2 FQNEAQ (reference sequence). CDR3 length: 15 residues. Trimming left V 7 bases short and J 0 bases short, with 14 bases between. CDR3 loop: CASNPPGHSTDTQYF. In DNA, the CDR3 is TGTGCCAGCAATCCTCCGGGACACAGCACAGATACGCAGTATTTT. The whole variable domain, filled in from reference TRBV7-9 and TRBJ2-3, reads DTGVSQNPRHKITKRGQNVTFRCDPISEHNRLYWYRQTLGQGPEFLTYFQNEAQLEKSRLLSDRFSAERPKGSFSTLEIQRTEQGDSAMYLCASNPPGHSTDTQYFGPGTRLTVL.

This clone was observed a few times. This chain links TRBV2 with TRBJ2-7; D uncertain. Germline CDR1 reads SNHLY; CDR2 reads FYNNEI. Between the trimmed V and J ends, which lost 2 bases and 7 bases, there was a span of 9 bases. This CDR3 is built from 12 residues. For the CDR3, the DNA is TGTGCCAGCAGTGAAAATAGCTATGAGCAGTACTTC. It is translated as CASSENSYEQYF.

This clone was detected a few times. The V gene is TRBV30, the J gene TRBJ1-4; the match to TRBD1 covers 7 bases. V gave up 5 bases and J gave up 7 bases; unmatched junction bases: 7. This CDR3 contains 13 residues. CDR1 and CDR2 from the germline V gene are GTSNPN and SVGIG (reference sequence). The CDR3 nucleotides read TGTGCCTGGGTAAGGGGGCCCGGTGAAAAACTGTTTTTT. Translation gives CAWVRGPGEKLFF. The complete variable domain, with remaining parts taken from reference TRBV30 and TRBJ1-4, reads SQTIHQWPATLVQPVGSPLSLECTVEGTSNPNLYWYRQAAGRGLQLLFYSVGIGQISSEVPQNLSASRPQDRQFILSSKKLLLSDSGFYLCAWVRGPGEKLFFGSGTQLSVL.

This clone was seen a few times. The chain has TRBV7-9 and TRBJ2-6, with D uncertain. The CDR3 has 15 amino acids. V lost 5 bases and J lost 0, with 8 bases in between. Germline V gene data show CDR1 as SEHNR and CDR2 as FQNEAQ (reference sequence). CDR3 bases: TGTGCCAGCAGCCGCGGCGGCTCTGGGGCCAACGTCCTGACTTTC. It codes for CASSRGGSGANVLTF.

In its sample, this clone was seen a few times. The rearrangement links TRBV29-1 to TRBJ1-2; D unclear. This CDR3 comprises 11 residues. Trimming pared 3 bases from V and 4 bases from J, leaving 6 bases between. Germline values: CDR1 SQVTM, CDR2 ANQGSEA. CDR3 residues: CSVDSGYGYTF. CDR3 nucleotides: TGCAGCGTTGATTCCGGCTATGGCTACACCTTC.